These 32 T cell receptor beta chains came from one sample sequenced in a study of cytomegalovirus exposure and HLA in healthy donors. The PCR contained 60 Vbeta and 13 Jbeta primers. Produced via immunoSEQ multiplex PCR; TCRdb's table is partial and in-frame only. The sample has about 160,000 clones, over 80% seen once. The sequenced sample consisted of PBMCs. These receptors came from a woman under 30 in good health and CMV-seronegative.

V gene TRBV7-9 combines with J gene TRBJ1-2, with TRBD1 matching 7 bases. V was clipped by 5 bases and J by 7 bases; unmatched bases: 13. The CDR3 extends over 15 amino acids. CDR1 SEHNR and CDR2 FQNEAQ come from the germline V gene (reference sequence). The CDR3 protein is CASSISDRNPRGYTF. For the CDR3, the DNA is TGTGCCAGCAGCATATCGGACAGGAACCCTCGTGGCTACACCTTC.

This sequence joins TRBV12-5 and TRBJ1-1; D unresolved. The germline gives CDR1 LGHNT, CDR2 FRNRAP. V was shortened by 6 bases and J by 2 bases, with 10 bases between the two germline ends. The CDR3 extends over 13 amino acids. CDR3 nucleotide sequence: TGTGCTAGTGGCAACGACATAAACACTGAAGCTTTCTTT. It encodes CASGNDINTEAFF.

This chain joins TRBV2 and TRBJ2-7, with 10 bases matching TRBD1. CDR1 SNHLY and CDR2 FYNNEI come from the germline V gene. The CDR3 loop spans 12 amino acids. V was pared by 3 bases and J by 9 bases, with 2 bases of the junction left unmatched. CDR3 in amino acids: CASSEGTGAQYF. The CDR3, as DNA: TGTGCCAGCAGTGAGGGGACAGGGGCGCAGTACTTC.

The chain is built from TRBV5-1 and TRBJ2-7; possibly TRBD1 for D (5 bases). Trimming took off 5 bases at V and 0 bases at J, with 15 bases between the two ends. CDR3 length equals 15 residues. Looked up from germline, CDR1 is SGHRS and CDR2 is YFSETQ. CDR3 residues: CASRYLTDSSYEQYF. In nucleotides, the CDR3 is TGCGCCAGCAGGTACCTGACAGACAGCTCCTACGAGCAGTACTTC.

A few counts support this clone. The CDR3 DNA follows: TGTGCCAGCAGCTTAGGATGGGGGGAGGGTACTGAAGCTTTCTTT. It translates to CASSLGWGEGTEAFF. The genes are TRBV7-9 and TRBJ1-1; a weak D match, TRBD1 (5 bases). In germline, CDR1 is SEHNR, CDR2 FQNEAQ (reference sequence). The CDR3 has 15 amino acids. V was shortened by 1 base and J by 5 bases, with 14 bases between the two germline ends.

The chain has TRBV5-3 and TRBJ1-6; TRBD1 matches 7 bases. TRBV5-3 is labeled an ORF, and its function is uncertain. The V gene end was trimmed by 7 bases and the J gene end by 7 bases; junction bases not matched to a gene: 2. This CDR3 region has 12 residues. CDR3 sequence reads: CARWDSNSPLHF. CDR3 coding DNA: TGTGCCAGATGGGACAGCAATTCACCCCTCCACTTT.

The rearrangement uses TRBV7-9 and TRBJ2-7, with 8 bases matching TRBD1. This CDR3 contains 15 residues. V lost 5 bases to trimming and J lost 4 bases; unmatched junction nucleotides: 10. Looked up from germline, CDR1 is SEHNR and CDR2 is FQNEAQ (reference sequence). CDR3 sequence reads: CASSAEDRVGYEQYF. CDR3 in DNA: TGTGCCAGCAGCGCAGAGGACAGGGTAGGGTACGAGCAGTACTTC. Full variable domain (remainder filled in from reference TRBV7-9 and TRBJ2-7): DTGVSQNPRHKITKRGQNVTFRCDPISEHNRLYWYRQTLGQGPEFLTYFQNEAQLEKSRLLSDRFSAERPKGSFSTLEIQRTEQGDSAMYLCASSAEDRVGYEQYFGPGTRLTVT.

The chain combines TRBV5-4 with TRBJ2-4, with TRBD1 identical over 7 bases. CDR3 length: 18 residues. J gave up 0 bases and V 3 bases, and 12 bases lay outside the gene matches. Germline CDR1 SGHNT, CDR2 YYREEE (reference sequence). The CDR3 coding sequence is TGTGCCAGCAGCTCCGGGCCTTTAAGGGGGCTAGCCAAAAACATTCAGTACTTC. Translated, it gives CASSSGPLRGLAKNIQYF.

The CDR3 region has the DNA TGTGCCAGTGACATCTTCAGCCGTAGCAATCAGCCCCAGCATTTT. Its protein product is CASDIFSRSNQPQHF. The V and J genes are TRBV19 and TRBJ1-5; no firm D call. Germline V gene lookup returns CDR1 LNHDA and CDR2 SQIVND (reference sequence). The V end lost 8 bases, the J end lost 0 bases, and 14 bases lay between the germline ends. The CDR3 has 15 amino acids.

J is TRBJ2-1 and V is TRBV5-1, with D unclear. The CDR3 loop spans 16 amino acids. V was cut by 2 bases and J by 0 bases, with 12 bases left in between. In germline, CDR1 is SGHRS, CDR2 YFSETQ. CDR3 DNA: TGCGCCAGCAGCTTTTCCAGCGAACTCTCCTACAATGAGCAGTTCTTC. This gives the protein CASSFSSELSYNEQFF.

The CDR3 DNA is TGTGCCAGCAGCCCGCGCCGAGACAATGAGCAGTTCTTC. Protein: CASSPRRDNEQFF. The chain carries TRBV7-9 and TRBJ2-1; no firm D call. V was pared by 5 bases and J by 5 bases, with 10 bases between. This CDR3 has 13 amino acids. CDR1 and CDR2 from the germline V gene are SEHNR and FQNEAQ (reference sequence).

The V call is TRBV5-1, the J call TRBJ1-1; D remains ambiguous. Trimming shortened V by 0 bases and J by 10 bases, and 13 bases separated the two germline ends. Germline V gives CDR1 SGHRS, CDR2 YFSETQ. The CDR3 covers 13 residues. The CDR3 coding sequence is TGCGCCAGCAGCTTGGCCGGAGACGGAGTAGCTTTCTTT. Translating it yields CASSLAGDGVAFF. Variable domain in full (rest from reference TRBV5-1 and TRBJ1-1): KAGVTQTPRYLIKTRGQQVTLSCSPISGHRSVSWYQQTPGQGLQFLFEYFSETQRNKGNFPGRFSGRQFSNSRSEMNVSTLELGDSALYLCASSLAGDGVAFFGQGTRLTVV.

This chain connects TRBV7-9 to TRBJ2-7; 10 nucleotides agree with TRBD1. The CDR3 loop spans 16 amino acids. CDR1 and CDR2 (germline): SEHNR, FQNEAQ (reference sequence). The V segment lost 1 base and the J segment 8 bases; nucleotides outside the gene matches: 11. CDR3 residues: CASSLGGTGARFKQYF. CDR3 in DNA: TGTGCCAGCAGCTTAGGAGGGACAGGGGCACGGTTTAAGCAGTACTTC. Complete variable domain (other parts from reference TRBV7-9 and TRBJ2-7): DTGVSQNPRHKITKRGQNVTFRCDPISEHNRLYWYRQTLGQGPEFLTYFQNEAQLEKSRLLSDRFSAERPKGSFSTLEIQRTEQGDSAMYLCASSLGGTGARFKQYFGPGTRLTVT.

The genes are TRBV5-1 and TRBJ1-1; D is unclear. CDR1 SGHRS and CDR2 YFSETQ come from the germline V gene. The CDR3 has 16 amino acids. Trimming cost V 0 bases and J 0 bases, with 12 bases left between them. CDR3 bases: TGCGCCAGCAGCTTGGGGAGCAGTAACATGAACACTGAAGCTTTCTTT. The encoded protein is CASSLGSSNMNTEAFF. The full variable domain, rest sourced from reference TRBV5-1 and TRBJ1-1, is KAGVTQTPRYLIKTRGQQVTLSCSPISGHRSVSWYQQTPGQGLQFLFEYFSETQRNKGNFPGRFSGRQFSNSRSEMNVSTLELGDSALYLCASSLGSSNMNTEAFFGQGTRLTVV.

CDR3 sequence: CASSTTRDQETQYF. The DNA of the CDR3 is TGTGCCAGCAGCACTACTCGAGACCAAGAGACCCAGTACTTC. J is TRBJ2-5 and V is TRBV7-9; D remains ambiguous. V lost 5 bases and J 0 bases, leaving 10 bases between the germline ends. This CDR3 comprises 14 residues. Per the germline V gene, CDR1 is SEHNR and CDR2 is FQNEAQ (reference sequence).

The gene calls are TRBV28 and TRBJ1-2; D perhaps matches TRBD1 (6 bases). Trimming removed 8 bases at V and 0 bases at J, with 13 bases between. Germline V CDR1 and CDR2: MDHEN, SYDVKM. The CDR3 is made up of 14 amino acids. CDR3 in DNA: TGTGCCAGCTCCCGACAGGTTGCTAACTATGGCTACACCTTC. This translates into CASSRQVANYGYTF.

This clone was counted once. This sequence joins TRBV5-1 and TRBJ1-1; 7 bases fit TRBD1. The junction had 10 bases not matched to a gene; V was cut back by 6 bases and J by 5 bases. Germline V gene lookup returns CDR1 SGHRS and CDR2 YFSETQ. The CDR3 spans 14 residues. Written as DNA, the CDR3 is TGCGCCAGCAACGTGGCAGGGGGTTGGACTGAAGCTTTCTTT. Protein: CASNVAGGWTEAFF.

The chain combines TRBV9 with TRBJ2-7; 8 nucleotides agree with TRBD1. Germline V gene sequence: CDR1 SGDLS, CDR2 YYNGEE. The length of the CDR3 is 15 residues. J lost 2 bases, V lost 0 bases, and 4 bases had no gene match. The CDR3 region is CASSVDRGKAYEQYF. The CDR3 region has the DNA TGTGCCAGCAGCGTAGACAGGGGGAAGGCCTACGAGCAGTACTTC.

The chain joins TRBV30 to TRBJ1-2, with a weak D call TRBD1 (6 bases). This CDR3 has 13 amino acids. V dropped 6 bases and J dropped 4 bases, with 15 bases sitting between them. Germline lookup yields CDR1 GTSNPN and CDR2 SVGIG (reference sequence). CDR3 nucleotide sequence: TGTGCCTGCAACGGACAGTTCGCCTATGGCTACACCTTC. It encodes CACNGQFAYGYTF.

This chain joins TRBV4-1 and TRBJ2-7; D is possibly TRBD2 (6 bases). This CDR3 has 15 amino acids. V was shortened by 1 base and J by 4 bases, with 14 bases between the two germline ends. Germline assignment: CDR1 MGHRA and CDR2 YSYEKL. DNA for the CDR3: TGCGCCAGCAGCCAAGCTCCGGGAGCGGATTACGAGCAGTACTTC. This translates into CASSQAPGADYEQYF.

This clone appeared once. The chain links TRBV6-6 to TRBJ1-6; D unresolved. V lost 0 bases and J lost 7, with 10 bases in between. Germline V gene data show CDR1 as MNHNY and CDR2 as SVGAGI (reference sequence). CDR3 length equals 15 residues. CDR3 DNA: TGTGCCAGCAGTTACTCTCGGGTTACGAATTCACCCCTCCACTTT. Residues: CASSYSRVTNSPLHF.

A remark on this clone: Distinct nucleotide sequences in the sample also encode this CDR3. The V call is TRBV11-2, the J call TRBJ2-7; D is unclear. The CDR3 is 13 amino acids. Per the germline V gene, CDR1 is SGHAT and CDR2 is FQNNGV. Trimming removed 3 bases from V and 0 bases from J, with 6 bases in between. In DNA form, the CDR3 reads TGTGCCAGCAGCTTGGGCAGCTCCTACGAGCAGTACTTC. Amino acid sequence: CASSLGSSYEQYF.

The chain combines TRBV7-8 with TRBJ1-1; TRBD1 is a possible D gene (6 bases). This CDR3 has 13 amino acids. Per the germline V gene, CDR1 is SGHVS and CDR2 is FQNEAQ. The CDR3 DNA reads TGTGCGGACCGGGGGGCCACGAACACTGAAGCTTTCTTT. Its protein is CADRGATNTEAFF.

The chain links TRBV7-2 to TRBJ2-7; TRBD2 matches at 9 bases. J was trimmed by 8 bases and V by 5 bases; bases with no gene match: 16. Germline CDR1 and CDR2: SGHTA and FQGNSA. The CDR3 is made up of 16 amino acids. CDR3 sequence reads: CASSPNRAGGLSKQYF. Written as DNA, the CDR3 is TGTGCCAGCAGCCCCAATAGGGCGGGGGGGCTCAGCAAGCAGTACTTC.

The V gene is TRBV6-5, the J gene TRBJ1-2; D gene unclear. The CDR3 spans 16 residues. Germline CDR1 MNHEY, CDR2 SVGAGI. V was clipped by 2 bases and J by 4 bases, with 17 bases between them. The CDR3 loop is CASSYALTMAGYGYTF. The DNA of the CDR3 is TGTGCCAGCAGTTACGCGCTTACGATGGCGGGCTATGGCTACACCTTC.

This clone was picked up one time. The gene calls are TRBV5-1 and TRBJ1-1; the D gene is possibly TRBD1 (6 bases). V gave up 1 base and J gave up 5 bases, with 12 bases separating them. Germline-derived CDR1 and CDR2 are SGHRS and YFSETQ. The CDR3 sequence is 14 residues long. DNA of the CDR3: TGCGCCAGCAGCTTGATACAGGGAAATACTGAAGCTTTCTTT. Residues: CASSLIQGNTEAFF.

This clone is a singleton in its sample. This chain links TRBV28 with TRBJ1-2; D is possibly TRBD1 (6 bases). Germline assignment: CDR1 MDHEN and CDR2 SYDVKM. The CDR3 sequence is 12 residues long. With 5 bases removed from V and 4 bases from J, the gap between germline ends came to 8 bases. The CDR3 region is CASSMTGYGYTF. The CDR3 nucleotides are TGTGCCAGCAGTATGACAGGCTATGGCTACACCTTC.

The genes are TRBV14 and TRBJ2-7, with a possible D match to TRBD1 (5 bases). Per germline, CDR1 SGHDN and CDR2 FVKESK. The CDR3 sequence is 15 residues long. Trimming cost V 0 bases and J 3 bases, with 12 bases left between them. CDR3 in DNA: TGTGCCAGCAGCCAAGATTGGGTAAGGGGCTACGAGCAGTACTTC. Protein sequence: CASSQDWVRGYEQYF. Full variable domain (remainder filled in from reference TRBV14 and TRBJ2-7): EAGVTQFPSHSVIEKGQTVTLRCDPISGHDNLYWYRRVMGKEIKFLLHFVKESKQDESGMPNNRFLAERTGGTYSTLKVQPAELEDSGVYFCASSQDWVRGYEQYFGPGTRLTVT.

The V and J genes are TRBV9 and TRBJ2-2, with D possibly being TRBD1 (5 bases). Trimming removed 3 bases from V and 5 bases from J, with 11 bases in between. Germline V gives CDR1 SGDLS, CDR2 YYNGEE. The CDR3 contains 14 residues. CDR3 amino acids: CASSDRSSTGELFF. CDR3 DNA: TGTGCCAGCAGCGACAGGTCCTCGACCGGGGAGCTGTTTTTT.

This chain joins TRBV5-6 and TRBJ1-1, with D hard to call. CDR1 is SGHDT, CDR2 YYEEEE, per germline. V lost 2 bases and J 0 bases, leaving 8 bases between the germline ends. This CDR3 has 14 amino acids. The CDR3 is CASSFQHLNTEAFF. The CDR3 DNA reads TGTGCCAGCAGCTTTCAACACCTGAACACTGAAGCTTTCTTT.

The genes are TRBV30 and TRBJ2-7; 7 nucleotides agree with TRBD1. The CDR3 consists of 17 residues. The germline V gene encodes CDR1 GTSNPN and CDR2 SVGIG (reference sequence). The J segment lost 1 base and the V segment lost 4 bases, leaving 16 bases of the junction unmatched. The CDR3 region is CAWNTGASFVGSYEQYF. DNA for the CDR3: TGTGCCTGGAATACAGGGGCTTCCTTTGTGGGGTCCTACGAGCAGTACTTC.

The chain couples TRBV28 to TRBJ2-7; 9 nucleotides line up with TRBD1. The germline V gene has CDR1 MDHEN and CDR2 SYDVKM. After removal of 3 bases from V and 6 bases from J, the junction contained 12 bases not matched to a gene. The CDR3 length is 16 residues. CDR3 amino acids: CASSLYEGQGGSEQYF. CDR3 nucleotide sequence: TGTGCCAGCAGTTTGTATGAGGGACAGGGTGGATCCGAGCAGTACTTC.